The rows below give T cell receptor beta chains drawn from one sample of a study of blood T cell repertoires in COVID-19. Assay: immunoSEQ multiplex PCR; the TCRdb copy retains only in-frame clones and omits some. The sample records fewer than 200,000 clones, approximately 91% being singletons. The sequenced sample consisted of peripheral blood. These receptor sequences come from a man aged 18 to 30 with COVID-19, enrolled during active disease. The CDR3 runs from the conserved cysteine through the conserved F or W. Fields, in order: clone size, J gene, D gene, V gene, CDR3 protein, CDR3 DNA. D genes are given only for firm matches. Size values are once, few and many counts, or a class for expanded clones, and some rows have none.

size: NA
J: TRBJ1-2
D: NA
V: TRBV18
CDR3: CASSPAGGSYGYTF
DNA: TGTGCCAGCTCACCAGCTGGGGGCTCGTATGGCTACACCTTC

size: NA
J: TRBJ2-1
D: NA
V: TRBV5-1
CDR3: CASSPERAPLNNEQFF
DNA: TGCGCCAGCAGCCCGGAGAGGGCCCCCTTAAACAATGAGCAGTTCTTC

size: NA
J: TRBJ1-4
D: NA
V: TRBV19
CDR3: CASRVQGSNEKLFF
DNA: TGTGCCAGTAGGGTACAGGGTTCTAATGAAAAACTGTTTTTT

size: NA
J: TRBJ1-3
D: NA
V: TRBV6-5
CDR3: CASSIRDTGNTIYF
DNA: TGTGCCAGCAGTATCCGGGACACTGGAAACACCATATATTTT

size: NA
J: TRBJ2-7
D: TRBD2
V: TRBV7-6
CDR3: CASSLTSRLYYEQYF
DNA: TGTGCCAGCAGCTTGACTAGCAGGCTGTACTACGAGCAGTACTTC

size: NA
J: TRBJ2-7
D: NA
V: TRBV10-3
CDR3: CAISESGYNEQYF
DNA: TGTGCCATCAGTGAGTCCGGGTACAACGAGCAGTACTTC

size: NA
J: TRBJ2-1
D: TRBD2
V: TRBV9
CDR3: CASSAGLGFNSYNEQFF
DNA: TGTGCCAGCAGCGCGGGACTAGGGTTCAACTCCTACAATGAGCAGTTCTTC

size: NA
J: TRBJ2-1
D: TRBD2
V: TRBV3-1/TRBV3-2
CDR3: CASSQAGRGYNEQFF
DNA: TGTGCCAGCAGCCAAGCCGGGAGGGGATACAATGAGCAGTTCTTC

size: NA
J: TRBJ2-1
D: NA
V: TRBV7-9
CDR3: CASSSFAGTANEQFF
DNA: TGTGCCAGCAGCTCTTTCGCCGGGACTGCCAATGAGCAGTTCTTC

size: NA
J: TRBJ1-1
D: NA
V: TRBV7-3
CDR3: CASSLTAGTLGTEAFF
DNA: TGTGCCAGCAGCTTAACGGCCGGGACATTAGGCACTGAAGCTTTCTTT

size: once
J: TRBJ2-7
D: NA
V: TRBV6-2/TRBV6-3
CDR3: CASSYSRHILTYEQYF
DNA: TGTGCCAGCAGTTACTCGAGGCACATCTTAACCTACGAGCAGTACTTC

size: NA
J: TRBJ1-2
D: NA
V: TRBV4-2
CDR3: CASSQDRNRNYGYTF
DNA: TGTGCCAGCAGCCAAGATAGAAACAGGAACTATGGCTACACCTTC

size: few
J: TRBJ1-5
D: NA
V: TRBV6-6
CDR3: CASKRTDYSNQPQHF
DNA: TGTGCCAGCAAACGAACAGATTATAGCAATCAGCCCCAGCATTTT

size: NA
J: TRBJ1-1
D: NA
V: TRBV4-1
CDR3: CASSQEFLRVRLRNTEAFF
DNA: TGCGCCAGCAGCCAAGAGTTCCTCCGGGTACGCCTGAGGAACACTGAAGCTTTCTTT

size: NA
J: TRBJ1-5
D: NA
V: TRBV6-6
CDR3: CASSLVPPGPHQPQHF
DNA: TGTGCCAGCAGTCTTGTCCCCCCAGGGCCGCATCAGCCCCAGCATTTT